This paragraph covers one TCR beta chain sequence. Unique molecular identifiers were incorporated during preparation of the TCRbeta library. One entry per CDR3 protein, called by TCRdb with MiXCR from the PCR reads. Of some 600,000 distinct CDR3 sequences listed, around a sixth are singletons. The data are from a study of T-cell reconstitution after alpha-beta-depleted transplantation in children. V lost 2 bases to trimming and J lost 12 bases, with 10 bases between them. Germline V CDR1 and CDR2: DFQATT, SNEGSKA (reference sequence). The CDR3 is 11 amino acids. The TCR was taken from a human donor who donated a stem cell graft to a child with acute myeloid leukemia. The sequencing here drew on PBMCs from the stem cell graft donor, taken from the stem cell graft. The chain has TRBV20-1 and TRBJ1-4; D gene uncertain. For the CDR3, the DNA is TGCAGTGCTAGAACTAGGACGGAACTGTTTTTT. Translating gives CSARTRTELFF.